These 18 T cell receptor beta chains share one sample of origin, sequenced in a study of cytomegalovirus exposure and HLA in healthy donors (dated by TCRdb to 2017 to 2019). Library preparation was by the immunoSEQ multiplex PCR assay. The multiplex PCR relied on a mix of 60 forward primers for TCR Vbeta segments and 13 reverse primers for TCR Jbeta segments. TCRdb holds this immuneACCESS table with in-frame rearrangements only. Some clones are missing; in checked studies, unresolved V genes explain under half, and the rest has no known cause. Across this sample there are about 120,000 clones, with around four fifths seen only once. Of the sample, 1.5% to 2% is held by the ten largest clones. The specimen was PBMCs. The origin of the receptors is a man aged 40-49 years in good health and CMV-seronegative.

This chain uses TRBV11-2 with TRBJ2-4, with 7 bases that match TRBD1. The germline CDR1 and CDR2 sequences are SGHAT and FQNNGV. J was trimmed by 2 bases and V by 2 bases; bases with no gene match: 6. The CDR3 loop spans 16 amino acids. The CDR3 DNA reads TGTGCCAGCAGCTTATCCCCACAGGGGTCCAAAAACATTCAGTACTTC. The encoded protein is CASSLSPQGSKNIQYF.

The chain employs TRBV28 and TRBJ2-7; TRBD2 agrees at 7 bases. Trimming took 8 bases from V and 2 from J; bases not matched to a gene: 6. The CDR3 length is 13 residues. CDR1 is MDHEN, CDR2 SYDVKM, per germline. Here the CDR3 reads CASASGDAYEQYF. Written as DNA, the CDR3 is TGTGCCAGCGCGAGCGGGGATGCCTACGAGCAGTACTTC.

This clone turned up a few times. The rearrangement links TRBV11-2 to TRBJ2-7; D not certain. This CDR3 comprises 14 residues. Per germline, CDR1 SGHAT and CDR2 FQNNGV. V lost 1 base to trimming and J lost 4 bases, with 11 bases between them. The CDR3 is CASSLVSSSYEQYF. Written as DNA, the CDR3 is TGTGCCAGCAGCTTAGTTTCCTCGTCTTACGAGCAGTACTTC.

The chain carries TRBV5-6 and TRBJ1-2, with TRBD1 as a possible D gene (6 bases). The CDR3 runs 15 residues. CDR1 is SGHDT, CDR2 YYEEEE, per germline. The V end lost 2 bases, the J end lost 2 bases, and 13 bases lay between the germline ends. The CDR3 is CASSLWGLVNYGYTF. The DNA of the CDR3 is TGTGCCAGCAGCTTATGGGGGCTAGTGAACTATGGCTACACCTTC.

This clone has a handful of counts. This rearrangement joins TRBV19 to TRBJ2-5, with 7 bases aligning to TRBD1. Looked up from germline, CDR1 is LNHDA and CDR2 is SQIVND (reference sequence). J lost 2 bases, V lost 4 bases, and 7 bases had no gene match. The CDR3 length is 15 residues. The CDR3 bases are TGTGCCAGTAGTACGACGCCGGGACAGCAAGAGACCCAGTACTTC. Translated, it gives CASSTTPGQQETQYF.

This clone was seen a single time. CDR3 DNA: TGTGCCATCAATGGACTAGCGGGGAACAATGAGCAGTTCTTC. Amino acid sequence: CAINGLAGNNEQFF. The chain joins TRBV10-3 to TRBJ2-1; TRBD2 matches 12 bases. The CDR3 has 14 residues. V was pared by 7 bases and J by 5 bases, with 3 bases of the junction left unmatched. Germline V gene data show CDR1 as ENHRY and CDR2 as SYGVKD.

The chain has TRBV19 and TRBJ2-3, with 8 bases matching TRBD2. V lost 3 bases, J lost 4 bases, and 15 bases stayed unmatched. The CDR3 runs 18 residues. In germline, CDR1 is LNHDA, CDR2 SQIVND (reference sequence). The CDR3 DNA sequence: TGTGCCAGTAGTATTGGGGCGGGGGGCCGGGTTTGGGCAGATACGCAGTATTTT. Encoded protein: CASSIGAGGRVWADTQYF.

The rearrangement uses TRBV15 and TRBJ1-1; no firm D call. Trimming left V 0 bases short and J 2 bases short, with 10 bases between. Germline V CDR1 and CDR2: LNHNV, YYDKDF (reference sequence). The CDR3 sequence is 15 residues long. The CDR3 region is CATSRDLAGNTEAFF. CDR3 in DNA: TGTGCCACCAGCAGAGATTTGGCGGGAAACACTGAAGCTTTCTTT.

This rearrangement joins TRBV9 to TRBJ2-6; tentative D call: TRBD2 (5 bases). V was shortened by 4 bases and J by 2 bases, with 10 bases between the two germline ends. This CDR3 has 15 amino acids. Per the germline V gene, CDR1 is SGDLS and CDR2 is YYNGEE. CDR3 residues: CASSSAGPGANVLTF. In DNA, the CDR3 is TGTGCCAGCAGCTCCGCGGGTCCTGGGGCCAACGTCCTGACTTTC.

The rearrangement joins TRBV5-6 to TRBJ2-1, with 14 bases identical to TRBD2. The germline V gene has CDR1 SGHDT and CDR2 YYEEEE. CDR3 size: 16 residues. The ends lost 3 bases at V and 2 bases at J; junction bases unmatched: 1. CDR3 coding DNA: TGTGCCAGCAGCTCGGGACTAGCGGGGGCCTACAATGAGCAGTTCTTC. Its protein product is CASSSGLAGAYNEQFF.

This clone came up a few times. The chain combines TRBV30 with TRBJ2-5; a weak D match, TRBD2 (5 bases). This CDR3 spans 12 amino acids. V lost 7 bases and J lost 0, with 9 bases in between. Germline V gene lookup returns CDR1 GTSNPN and CDR2 SVGIG (reference sequence). CDR3 bases: TGTGCCTTCCAGCGGTACCAAGAGACCCAGTACTTC. Amino acids: CAFQRYQETQYF.

The chain links TRBV11-2 to TRBJ2-5, with D maybe TRBD2 (5 bases). Germline values: CDR1 SGHAT, CDR2 FQNNGV. Trimming left V 4 bases short and J 4 bases short, with 13 bases between. The CDR3 has 14 residues. CDR3 residues: CASSSLLRGETQYF. The DNA of the CDR3 is TGTGCCAGCAGCTCACTCTTACGGGGAGAGACCCAGTACTTC.

The chain carries TRBV4-3 and TRBJ1-5, with D possibly being TRBD1 (5 bases). The ends were cut back, 4 bases at V and 2 bases at J, with 12 bases in the middle. The CDR3 totals 15 residues. CDR1 and CDR2 (germline): LGHNA, YSLEER. The CDR3 here is CASSPTGGGNQPQHF. CDR3 DNA: TGCGCCAGCAGCCCGACCGGGGGTGGCAATCAGCCCCAGCATTTT.

V and J are TRBV7-2 and TRBJ2-4; TRBD1 aligns across 7 bases. The ends lost 5 bases at V and 8 bases at J; junction bases unmatched: 9. CDR3 length: 14 residues. From germline, CDR1 is SGHTA and CDR2 FQGNSA. This chain's CDR3 is CASSRDRGIDIQYF. CDR3 DNA: TGTGCCAGCAGCCGGGACAGAGGGATTGACATTCAGTACTTC.

This chain joins TRBV7-2 and TRBJ1-3; 8 nucleotides line up with TRBD1. CDR3 length equals 17 residues. V trimming: 5 bases; J trimming: 4 bases; junction bases outside the gene matches: 13. From germline, CDR1 is SGHTA and CDR2 FQGNSA. The CDR3 loop is CASSRTGTGEQGNTIYF. In DNA form, the CDR3 reads TGTGCCAGCAGCAGAACCGGGACAGGAGAACAAGGAAACACCATATATTTT.

This chain connects TRBV5-5 to TRBJ1-3, with 9 bases fitting TRBD1. CDR3 length: 17 residues. The J segment lost 0 bases and the V segment lost 1 base, leaving 5 bases of the junction unmatched. Germline V gene sequence: CDR1 SGHKS, CDR2 YYEKEE (reference sequence). The CDR3 DNA sequence: TGTGCCAGCAGCTTGTTTGGGACAGGGACCTCTGGAAACACCATATATTTT. Translation gives CASSLFGTGTSGNTIYF.

This clone occurred a few times. This chain joins TRBV7-8 and TRBJ2-7, with D possibly being TRBD1 (5 bases). Germline CDR1 reads SGHVS; CDR2 reads FQNEAQ. The CDR3 totals 13 residues. V lost 5 bases, J lost 6 bases, and 14 bases lay in between. CDR3 bases: TGTGCCAGCAGCCAGGGTGTTTCGGGCGAGCAGTACTTC. Translating it yields CASSQGVSGEQYF. The full variable domain, its missing parts supplied by reference TRBV7-8 and TRBJ2-7, is GAGVSQSPRYKVAKRGQDVALRCDPISGHVSLFWYQQALGQGPEFLTYFQNEAQLDKSGLPSDRFFAERPEGSVSTLKIQRTQQEDSAVYLCASSQGVSGEQYFGPGTRLTVT.

Written as DNA, the CDR3 is TGTGCCAGCCGAAGGGACAGATCGAACACCGGGGAGCTGTTTTTT. Its translation: CASRRDRSNTGELFF. V gene TRBV5-4 combines with J gene TRBJ2-2, with TRBD1 matching over 7 bases. The germline V gene encodes CDR1 SGHNT and CDR2 YYREEE (reference sequence). This CDR3 comprises 15 residues. V was pared by 7 bases and J by 0 bases, with 6 bases of the junction left unmatched.